The T cell receptor beta chain described here comes from a study of cytomegalovirus exposure and HLA in healthy donors. Germline loops: CDR1 MGHRA, CDR2 YSYEKL. J lost 0 bases, V lost 5 bases, and 4 bases had no gene match. CDR3 size: 15 residues. A multiplex PCR was run with 60 Vbeta primers and 13 Jbeta primers. Method: immunoSEQ multiplex PCR; TCRdb's copy keeps in-frame clones and lacks some. The sample lists around 150,000 clones; 79% were seen once. Sample: PBMCs. The chain combines TRBV4-1 with TRBJ1-3; 7 bases map to TRBD1. The sequence was collected from a man aged 35-49 years in good health and CMV-seropositive. The CDR3 nucleotides are TGCGCCAGCAGCGCCGGGACAGTCTCTGGAAACACCATATATTTT. Its protein product is CASSAGTVSGNTIYF.